The clone carrying this TCR beta chain was detected once. The V and J ends lost 0 bases and 7 bases respectively, with 12 bases between them. This CDR3 has 15 residues. The germline CDR1 and CDR2 sequences are LNHNV and YYDKDF (reference sequence). Clones were sequenced by immunoSEQ multiplex PCR, and TCRdb holds only the in-frame ones, with some missing. The data hold roughly 150,000 clones, with approximately 88% observed a single time. The data were taken from a study of blood T cell repertoires in COVID-19. The V call is TRBV15, the J call TRBJ1-4; D may be TRBD1 (5 bases). Sequencing was carried out using peripheral blood. The receptor was derived from an elderly woman with active or convalescent COVID-19. The CDR3 DNA reads as TGTGCCACCAGCAGAGATCCAGGGCCCGGTGAAAAACTGTTTTTT. Its translation: CATSRDPGPGEKLFF.